This T cell receptor (beta chain) was found in a study of radiotherapy plus CTLA-4 blockade in lung cancer. The repertoire was sequenced with immunoSEQ multiplex PCR; TCRdb's copy has only in-frame clones and lacks some. The sample includes tens of thousands of clones, 77% of them seen just once. This CDR3 is 15 amino acids long. CDR1 is SGHTA, CDR2 FQGNSA, per germline. V was shortened by 2 bases and J by 9 bases, with 14 bases between the two germline ends. Sequencing was performed on peripheral blood, taken from a patient treated with radiotherapy plus ipilimumab. The V call is TRBV7-2, the J call TRBJ1-6; tentatively, D is TRBD1 (6 bases). This clonotype was obtained from a human donor with non-small cell lung cancer who had a partial response to radiotherapy plus ipilimumab. CDR3 bases: TGTGCCAGCAGCTTAAAGACAGGAGCCAGTTCACCCCTCCACTTT. It is translated as CASSLKTGASSPLHF.